This T cell receptor beta chain was sequenced for a study of blood T cell repertoires in COVID-19. Across the whole study: Collection of acute and convalescent COVID-19 samples took place in the United States, Italy and Spain.

Authors' analysis steps: Quantification of nucleated cells was approximated via reference gene primer amplification. TCRdb's copy holds only in-frame clones and misses some; the assay was immunoSEQ multiplex PCR. V, J and clone size are taken as reported in that table, and D and trimming were inferred from the DNA itself. The sample records a few hundred thousand clones, around 87% being singletons. The CDR3 covers 13 residues. CDR1 and CDR2 (germline): GTSNPN, SVGIG (reference sequence). V was pared by 5 bases and J by 4 bases, with 14 bases between. Sample: peripheral blood. V usage is TRBV30 and J usage is TRBJ1-1, with unresolved D. The sequence derives from a woman between 45 and 60 years old who had recovered from COVID-19. The CDR3 bases are TGTGCCTGGGTGAGGCGAGGAGGCACTGAAGCTTTCTTT. This codes for CAWVRRGGTEAFF.